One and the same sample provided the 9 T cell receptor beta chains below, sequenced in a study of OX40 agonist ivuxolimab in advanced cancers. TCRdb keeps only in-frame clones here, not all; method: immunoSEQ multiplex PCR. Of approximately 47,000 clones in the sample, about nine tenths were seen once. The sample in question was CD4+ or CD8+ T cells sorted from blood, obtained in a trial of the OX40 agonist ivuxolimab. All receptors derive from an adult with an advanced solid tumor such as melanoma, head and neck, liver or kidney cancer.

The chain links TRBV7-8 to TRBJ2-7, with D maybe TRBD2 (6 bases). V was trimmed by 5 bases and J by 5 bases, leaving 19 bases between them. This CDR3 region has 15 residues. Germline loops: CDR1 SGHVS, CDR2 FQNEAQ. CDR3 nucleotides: TGTGCCAGCAGCCGGCGGGCGGGAAGCTGGGACGAGCAGTACTTC. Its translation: CASSRRAGSWDEQYF.

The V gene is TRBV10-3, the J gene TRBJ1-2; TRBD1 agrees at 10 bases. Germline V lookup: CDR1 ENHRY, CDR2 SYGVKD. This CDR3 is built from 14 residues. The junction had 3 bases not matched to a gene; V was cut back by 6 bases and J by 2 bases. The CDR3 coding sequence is TGTGCCATCAGAGGACAGGGGGACAACTATGGCTACACCTTC. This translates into CAIRGQGDNYGYTF.

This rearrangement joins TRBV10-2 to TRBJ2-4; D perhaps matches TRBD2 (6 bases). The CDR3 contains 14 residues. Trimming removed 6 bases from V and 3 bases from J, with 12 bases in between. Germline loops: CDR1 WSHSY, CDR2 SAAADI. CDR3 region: CASRFGGGKNIQYF. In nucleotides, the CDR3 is TGCGCCAGCAGATTCGGGGGAGGCAAAAACATTCAGTACTTC.

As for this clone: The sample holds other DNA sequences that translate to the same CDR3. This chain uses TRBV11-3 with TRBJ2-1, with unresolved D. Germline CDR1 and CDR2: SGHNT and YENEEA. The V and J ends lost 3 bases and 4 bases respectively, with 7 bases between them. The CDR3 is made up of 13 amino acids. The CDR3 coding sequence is TGTGCCAGCAGCTTTACTAAGTACAATGAGCAGTTCTTC. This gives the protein CASSFTKYNEQFF.

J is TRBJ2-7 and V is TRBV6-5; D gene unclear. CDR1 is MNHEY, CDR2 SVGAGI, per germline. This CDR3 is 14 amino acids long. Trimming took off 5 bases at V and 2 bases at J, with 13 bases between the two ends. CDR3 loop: CASSTDVWAYEQYF. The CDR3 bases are TGTGCCAGCAGTACGGACGTCTGGGCCTACGAGCAGTACTTC.

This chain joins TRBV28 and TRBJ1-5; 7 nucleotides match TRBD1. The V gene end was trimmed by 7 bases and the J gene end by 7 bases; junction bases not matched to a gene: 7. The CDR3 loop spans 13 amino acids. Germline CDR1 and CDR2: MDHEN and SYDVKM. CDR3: CASKQGGVQPQHF. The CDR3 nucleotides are TGTGCCAGCAAGCAAGGGGGCGTGCAGCCCCAGCATTTT.

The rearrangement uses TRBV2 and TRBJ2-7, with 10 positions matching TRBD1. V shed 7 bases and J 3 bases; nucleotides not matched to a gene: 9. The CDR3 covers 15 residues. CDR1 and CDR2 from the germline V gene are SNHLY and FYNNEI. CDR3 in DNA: TGTGCCAGCATGACCGGGACAGGGGCTTACTACGAGCAGTACTTC. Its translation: CASMTGTGAYYEQYF.

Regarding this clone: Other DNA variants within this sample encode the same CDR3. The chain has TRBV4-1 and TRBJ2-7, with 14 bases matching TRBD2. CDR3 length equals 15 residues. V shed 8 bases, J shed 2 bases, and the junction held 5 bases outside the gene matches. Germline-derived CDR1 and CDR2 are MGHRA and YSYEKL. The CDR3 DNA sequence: TGCGCCAGCTCACCGACTAGCGGGAGGGCCTACGAGCAGTACTTC. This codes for CASSPTSGRAYEQYF.

CDR3 DNA sequence: TGTGCCAGCAGGCCGCGCCGGGACTATCGCACAGATACGCAGTATTTT. This encodes CASRPRRDYRTDTQYF. This chain connects TRBV2 to TRBJ2-3; 7 nucleotides align to TRBD2. The CDR3 sequence is 16 residues long. Germline-derived CDR1 and CDR2 are SNHLY and FYNNEI. With V trimmed by 6 bases and J by 1 base, 10 bases remained unmatched.